This paragraph reports one T cell receptor (beta chain). The CDR3 sequence is 15 residues long. Germline V CDR1 and CDR2: SGDLS, YYNGEE. Trimming took 2 bases from V and 6 from J; bases not matched to a gene: 5. The data were taken from a study of blood T cell repertoires in COVID-19. Study at large: The analysed material was cDNA or gDNA that came from T cells, B-cell-depleted T cells, or PBMCs.

The Seattle site enrolled patients during active infection and followed them longitudinally. Original methodology: Reference gene primer amplification in the assay estimated nucleated cell counts. This table comes from immunoSEQ multiplex PCR, and its TCRdb copy is limited to in-frame clones, with some not included. Clone size and V and J calls were adopted from that table, with D and trimming inferred from the DNA. Seen here are 95,000 to 100,000 clones, 80% to 90% observed once, and the top ten hold more than 3.5%. This rearrangement joins TRBV9 to TRBJ2-2; TRBD1 agrees at 9 bases. The receptor was derived from a human donor with COVID-19, enrolled during active disease. The donor label of this sample is uncertain. Sequencing input: peripheral blood. CDR3 sequence reads: CASSVRDRVAGELFF. CDR3 coding DNA: TGTGCCAGCAGCGTCCGGGACAGGGTCGCCGGGGAGCTGTTTTTT.